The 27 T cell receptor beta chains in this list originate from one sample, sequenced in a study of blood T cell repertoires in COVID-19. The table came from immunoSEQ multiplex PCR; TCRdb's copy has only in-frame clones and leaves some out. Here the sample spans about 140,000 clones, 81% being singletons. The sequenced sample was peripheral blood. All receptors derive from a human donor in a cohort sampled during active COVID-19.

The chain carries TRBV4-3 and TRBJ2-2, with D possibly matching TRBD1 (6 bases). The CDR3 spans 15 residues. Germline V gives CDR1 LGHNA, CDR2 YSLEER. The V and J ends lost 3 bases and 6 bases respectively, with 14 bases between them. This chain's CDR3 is CASSQLQGMAGELFF. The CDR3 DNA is TGCGCCAGCAGCCAGCTACAGGGAATGGCCGGGGAGCTGTTTTTT.

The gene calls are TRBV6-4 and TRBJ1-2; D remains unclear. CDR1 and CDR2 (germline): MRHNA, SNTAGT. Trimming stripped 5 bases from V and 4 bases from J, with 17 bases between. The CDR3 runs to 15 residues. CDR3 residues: CASSTGGPGVYGYTF. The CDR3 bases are TGTGCCAGCAGTACCGGAGGCCCCGGGGTCTATGGCTACACCTTC.

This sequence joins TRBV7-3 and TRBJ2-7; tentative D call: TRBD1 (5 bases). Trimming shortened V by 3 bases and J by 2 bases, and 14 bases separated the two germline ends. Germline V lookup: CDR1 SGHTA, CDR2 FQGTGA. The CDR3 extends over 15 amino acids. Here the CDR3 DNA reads TGTGCCAGCAGCTTGTCCGGATTGGGGCCCTACGAGCAGTACTTC. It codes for CASSLSGLGPYEQYF. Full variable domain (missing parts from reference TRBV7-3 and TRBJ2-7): GAGVSQTPSNKVTEKGKYVELRCDPISGHTALYWYRQSLGQGPEFLIYFQGTGAADDSGLPNDRFFAVRPEGSVSTLKIQRTERGDSAVYLCASSLSGLGPYEQYFGPGTRLTVT.

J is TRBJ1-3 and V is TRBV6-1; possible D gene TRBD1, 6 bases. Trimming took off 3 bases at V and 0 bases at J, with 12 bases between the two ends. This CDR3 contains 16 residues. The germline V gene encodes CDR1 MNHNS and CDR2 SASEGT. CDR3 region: CASSDPRQDSGNTIYF. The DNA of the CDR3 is TGTGCCAGCAGTGACCCTAGACAGGACTCTGGAAACACCATATATTTT.

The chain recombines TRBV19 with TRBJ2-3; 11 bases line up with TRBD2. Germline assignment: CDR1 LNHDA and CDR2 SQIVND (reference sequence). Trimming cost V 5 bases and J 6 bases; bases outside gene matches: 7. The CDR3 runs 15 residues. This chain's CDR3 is CASSETSGRMDTQYF. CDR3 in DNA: TGTGCCAGTAGTGAAACTAGCGGGAGAATGGATACGCAGTATTTT.

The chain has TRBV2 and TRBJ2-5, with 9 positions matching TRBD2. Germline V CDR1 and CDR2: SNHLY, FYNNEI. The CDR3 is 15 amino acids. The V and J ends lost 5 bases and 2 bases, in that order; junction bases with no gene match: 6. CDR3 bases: TGTGCCAGCAGTACACGACTAGCGGCTCAAGAGACCCAGTACTTC. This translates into CASSTRLAAQETQYF.

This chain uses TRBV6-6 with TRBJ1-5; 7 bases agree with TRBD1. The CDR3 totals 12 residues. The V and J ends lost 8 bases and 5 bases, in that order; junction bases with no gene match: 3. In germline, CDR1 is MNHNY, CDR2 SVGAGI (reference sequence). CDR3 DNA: TGTGCCAGCCGACAGGGAGATCAGCCCCAGCATTTT. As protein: CASRQGDQPQHF.

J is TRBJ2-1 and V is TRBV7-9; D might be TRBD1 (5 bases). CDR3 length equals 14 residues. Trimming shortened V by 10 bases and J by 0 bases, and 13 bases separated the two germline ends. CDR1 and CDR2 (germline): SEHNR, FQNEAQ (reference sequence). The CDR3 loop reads CANTDSSSYNEQFF. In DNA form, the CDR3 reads TGTGCCAACACAGACAGCAGCTCCTACAATGAGCAGTTCTTC.

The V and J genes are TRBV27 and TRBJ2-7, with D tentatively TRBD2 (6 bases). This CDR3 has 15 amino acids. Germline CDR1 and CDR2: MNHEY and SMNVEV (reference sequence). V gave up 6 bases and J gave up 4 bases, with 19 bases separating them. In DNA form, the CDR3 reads TGTGCCAGCAGCTATGGGACTCCCCGGGGATACGAGCAGTACTTC. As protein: CASSYGTPRGYEQYF.

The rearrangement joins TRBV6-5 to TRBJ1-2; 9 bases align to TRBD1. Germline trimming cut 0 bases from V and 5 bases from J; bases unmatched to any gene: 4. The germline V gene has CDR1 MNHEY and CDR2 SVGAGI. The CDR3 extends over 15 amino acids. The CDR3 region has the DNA TGTGCCAGCAGTTACTCGGACAGGGGTTGGTATGGCTACACCTTC. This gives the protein CASSYSDRGWYGYTF.

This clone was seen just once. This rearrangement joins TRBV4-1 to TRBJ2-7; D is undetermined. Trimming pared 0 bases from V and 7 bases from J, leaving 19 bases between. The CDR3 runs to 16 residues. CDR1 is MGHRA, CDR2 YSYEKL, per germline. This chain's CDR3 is CASSQEGLLTSLEQYF. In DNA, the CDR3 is TGCGCCAGCAGCCAAGAGGGCCTTCTCACAAGCTTAGAGCAGTACTTC.

CDR3 bases: TGTGCCAGCAGTGGACAGAACCGGAACACTGAAGCTTTCTTT. Translating it yields CASSGQNRNTEAFF. The genes are TRBV6-2 or TRBV6-3 and TRBJ1-1, with D maybe TRBD1 (6 bases). The ends were cut back, 5 bases at V and 1 base at J, with 11 bases in the middle. Germline assignment: CDR1 MNHEY and CDR2 SVGEGT. The CDR3 extends over 14 amino acids.

CDR3 sequence (DNA): TGTGCCAGCCTCGACAGGGGGCATTCACCCCTCCACTTT. It specifies CASLDRGHSPLHF. The rearrangement uses TRBV12-3 or TRBV12-4 and TRBJ1-6, with 10 bases that match TRBD1. Unmatched junction bases numbered 3, after V lost 8 bases and J lost 8 bases. The length of the CDR3 is 13 residues.

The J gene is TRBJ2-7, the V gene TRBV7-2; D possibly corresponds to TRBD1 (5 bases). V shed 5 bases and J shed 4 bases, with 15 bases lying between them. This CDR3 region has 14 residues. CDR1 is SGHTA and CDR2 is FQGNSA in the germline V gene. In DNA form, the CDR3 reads TGTGCCAGCAGCCCGGCGACAGAAAGGTACGAGCAGTACTTC. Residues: CASSPATERYEQYF.

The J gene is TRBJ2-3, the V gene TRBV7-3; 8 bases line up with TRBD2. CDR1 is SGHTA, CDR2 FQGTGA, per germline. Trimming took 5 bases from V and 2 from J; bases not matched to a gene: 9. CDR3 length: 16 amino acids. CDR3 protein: CASSTNRLANTDTQYF. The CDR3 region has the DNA TGTGCCAGCAGCACCAACAGACTAGCGAACACAGATACGCAGTATTTT.

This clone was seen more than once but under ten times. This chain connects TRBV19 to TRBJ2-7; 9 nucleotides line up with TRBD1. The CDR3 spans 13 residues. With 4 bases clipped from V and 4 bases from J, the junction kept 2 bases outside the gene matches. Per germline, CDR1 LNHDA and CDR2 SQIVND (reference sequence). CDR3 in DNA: TGTGCCAGTAGTAGGGACAGGGATTACGAGCAGTACTTC. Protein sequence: CASSRDRDYEQYF.

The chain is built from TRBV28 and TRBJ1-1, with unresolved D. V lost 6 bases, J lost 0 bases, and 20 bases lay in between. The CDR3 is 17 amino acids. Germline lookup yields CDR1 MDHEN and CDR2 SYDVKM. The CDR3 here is CASSLWAGGSMNTEAFF. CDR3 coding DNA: TGTGCCAGCAGCCTCTGGGCAGGAGGTTCCATGAACACTGAAGCTTTCTTT.

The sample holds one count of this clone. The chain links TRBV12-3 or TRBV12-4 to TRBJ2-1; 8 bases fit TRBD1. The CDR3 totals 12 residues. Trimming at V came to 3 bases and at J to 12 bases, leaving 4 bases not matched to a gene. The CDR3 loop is CASSFTGGGQFF. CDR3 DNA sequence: TGTGCCAGCAGTTTCACAGGGGGAGGGCAGTTCTTC.

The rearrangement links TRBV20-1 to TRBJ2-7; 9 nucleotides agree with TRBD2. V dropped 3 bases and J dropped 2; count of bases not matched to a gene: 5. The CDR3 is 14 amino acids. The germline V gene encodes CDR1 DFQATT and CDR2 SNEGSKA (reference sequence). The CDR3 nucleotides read TGCAGTGCTAGTTCTAGCGGGACCGCCTACGAGCAGTACTTC. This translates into CSASSSGTAYEQYF.

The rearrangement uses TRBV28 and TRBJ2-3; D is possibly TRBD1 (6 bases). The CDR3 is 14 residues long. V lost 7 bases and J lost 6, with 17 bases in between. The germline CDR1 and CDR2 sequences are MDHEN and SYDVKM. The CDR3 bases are TGTGCCAGCACTCCCTACAGGGTAGTGGATACGCAGTATTTT. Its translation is CASTPYRVVDTQYF.

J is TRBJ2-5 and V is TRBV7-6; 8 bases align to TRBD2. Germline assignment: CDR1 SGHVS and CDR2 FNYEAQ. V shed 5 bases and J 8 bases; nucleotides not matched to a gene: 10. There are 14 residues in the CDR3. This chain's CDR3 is CASSAASTSATQYF. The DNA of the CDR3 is TGTGCCAGCAGCGCCGCCTCGACTAGCGCTACCCAGTACTTC.

The CDR3 spells CASSLRDTYEKLFF. CDR3 DNA sequence: TGTGCCAGCAGTCTCCGGGACACCTATGAAAAACTGTTTTTT. The chain uses TRBV28 and TRBJ1-4, with D perhaps matching TRBD1 (6 bases). The CDR3 covers 14 residues. Trimming removed 5 bases at V and 6 bases at J, with 13 bases between. The germline gives CDR1 MDHEN, CDR2 SYDVKM.

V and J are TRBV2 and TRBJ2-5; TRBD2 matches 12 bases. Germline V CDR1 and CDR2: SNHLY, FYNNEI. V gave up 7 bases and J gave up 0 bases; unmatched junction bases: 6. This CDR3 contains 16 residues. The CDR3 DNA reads TGTGCCAGCAAGTTGGGGACTAGCGGGTACCAAGAGACCCAGTACTTC. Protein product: CASKLGTSGYQETQYF.

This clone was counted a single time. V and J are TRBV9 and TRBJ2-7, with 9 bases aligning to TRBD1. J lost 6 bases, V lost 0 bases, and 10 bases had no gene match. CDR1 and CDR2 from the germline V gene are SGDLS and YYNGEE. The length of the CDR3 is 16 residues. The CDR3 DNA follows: TGTGCCAGCAGCGTAGGGCCAAGAGGACAGGGGATCGAGCAGTACTTC. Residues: CASSVGPRGQGIEQYF.

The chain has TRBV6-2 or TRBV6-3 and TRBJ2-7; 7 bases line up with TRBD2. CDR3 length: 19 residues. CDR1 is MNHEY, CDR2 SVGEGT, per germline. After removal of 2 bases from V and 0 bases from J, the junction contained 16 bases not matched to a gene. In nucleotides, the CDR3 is TGTGCCAGCAGTTACCCGGGGATCGGGTCTAGCGGACACTCCTACGAGCAGTACTTC. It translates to CASSYPGIGSSGHSYEQYF.

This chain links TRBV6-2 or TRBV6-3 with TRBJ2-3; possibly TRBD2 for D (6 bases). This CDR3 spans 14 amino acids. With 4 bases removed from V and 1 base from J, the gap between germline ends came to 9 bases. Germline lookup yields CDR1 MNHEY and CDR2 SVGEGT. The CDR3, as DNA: TGTGCCAGCAGTTGGCGGGGCCGCACAGATACGCAGTATTTT. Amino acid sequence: CASSWRGRTDTQYF.

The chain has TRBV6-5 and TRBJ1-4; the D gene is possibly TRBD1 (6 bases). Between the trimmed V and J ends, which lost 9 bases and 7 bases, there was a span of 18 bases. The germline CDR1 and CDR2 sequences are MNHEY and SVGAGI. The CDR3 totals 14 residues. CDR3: CASGAGGAREKLFF. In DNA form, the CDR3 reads TGTGCCAGTGGAGCGGGGGGGGCGCGTGAAAAACTGTTTTTT.